A single sample gave rise to the 27 T cell receptor beta chains below, sequenced in a study of blood T cell repertoires in COVID-19 (dated by TCRdb to 2018 to 2021). The library came from the immunoSEQ multiplex PCR assay. The clones in this table, taken by TCRdb from immuneACCESS, are in-frame only. Not every clone is retained; where verified, under half of the shortfall comes from an unresolved V gene, and the cause of the rest is unknown. In all, the sample holds roughly 150,000 clones, and 88% of those were seen once. The top ten clones comprise about 2.1% of the sample. The sample consisted of peripheral blood. The receptors were sampled from a man aged 45 to 65 who had recovered from COVID-19.

The chain recombines TRBV28 with TRBJ2-7, with a weak D call TRBD1 (6 bases). The CDR3 runs 13 residues. CDR1 and CDR2 (germline): MDHEN, SYDVKM. Trimming cost V 6 bases and J 0 bases, with 9 bases left between them. For the CDR3, the DNA is TGTGCCAGCAGGAAACAGGGCTCCTACGAGCAGTACTTC. Amino acids: CASRKQGSYEQYF.

The sample holds a few counts of this clone. The chain couples TRBV7-9 to TRBJ2-2; 7 bases map to TRBD2. The ends lost 5 bases at V and 3 bases at J; junction bases unmatched: 9. The V gene's germline CDR1 is SEHNR and CDR2 FQNEAQ (reference sequence). The CDR3 loop spans 16 amino acids. The DNA for the CDR3 is TGTGCCAGCAGCCGAGGGAGGGGTACAGACACCGGGGAGCTGTTTTTT. Its protein product is CASSRGRGTDTGELFF.

This clone appeared once. The CDR3 sequence: CASSSRSGSTDTQYF. The CDR3 DNA sequence: TGTGCCAGCAGTTCACGGAGCGGGAGCACAGATACGCAGTATTTT. The chain is built from TRBV27 and TRBJ2-3; weak D call: TRBD2 (6 bases). V lost 4 bases, J lost 0 bases, and 11 bases lay in between. This CDR3 is built from 15 residues. The germline V gene has CDR1 MNHEY and CDR2 SMNVEV (reference sequence).

This chain joins TRBV6-5 and TRBJ2-7, with 11 bases matching TRBD2. This CDR3 has 15 amino acids. CDR1 is MNHEY and CDR2 is SVGAGI in the germline V gene. V was pared by 6 bases and J by 7 bases, with 11 bases of the junction left unmatched. CDR3 coding DNA: TGTGCCAGCAGCCCCCTAGCGGGAGGTCGTTGGGAGCAGTACTTC. As protein: CASSPLAGGRWEQYF.

The J gene is TRBJ2-7, the V gene TRBV10-1, with a weak D call TRBD1 (6 bases). CDR1 and CDR2 (germline): WNHNN, SYGVQD (reference sequence). The CDR3 totals 14 residues. V lost 6 bases and J 3 bases, leaving 15 bases between the germline ends. CDR3 region: CASSETGSFYEQYF. CDR3 nucleotide sequence: TGCGCCAGCAGCGAAACAGGGTCCTTCTACGAGCAGTACTTC.

This sequence joins TRBV19 and TRBJ1-3; 7 bases are a match to TRBD1. Looked up from germline, CDR1 is LNHDA and CDR2 is SQIVND (reference sequence). CDR3 length equals 14 residues. V lost 5 bases and J lost 2; bases outside the gene matches: 3. CDR3 amino acids: CASSVTGAGNTIYF. DNA for the CDR3: TGTGCCAGTAGTGTCACAGGGGCTGGAAACACCATATATTTT. The full variable domain, in which reference TRBV19 and TRBJ1-3 provide the parts outside the CDR3, is DGGITQSPKYLFRKEGQNVTLSCEQNLNHDAMYWYRQDPGQGLRLIYYSQIVNDFQKGDIAEGYSVSREKKESFPLTVTSAQKNPTAFYLCASSVTGAGNTIYFGEGSWLTVV.

CDR3 sequence reads: CASSDRAVGTEAFF. CDR3 DNA: TGTGCCAGCAGTGACAGGGCTGTGGGGACTGAAGCTTTCTTT. This chain connects TRBV2 to TRBJ1-1; a possible D gene is TRBD1 (5 bases). Germline lookup yields CDR1 SNHLY and CDR2 FYNNEI. The germline V and J ends were trimmed by 3 bases and 5 bases, with 13 bases remaining between them. The CDR3 runs 14 residues.

This clone showed up just once. The gene calls are TRBV4-1 and TRBJ2-1; 12 bases align to TRBD2. The CDR3 runs 16 residues. The V gene's germline CDR1 is MGHRA and CDR2 YSYEKL. V was pared by 2 bases and J by 4 bases, with 3 bases of the junction left unmatched. As DNA, the CDR3 is TGCGCCAGCAGCCAAACTAGCGGGGGGACTTACAATGAGCAGTTCTTC. Protein product: CASSQTSGGTYNEQFF.

The chain has TRBV5-4 and TRBJ1-2; D might be TRBD1 (6 bases). Germline V CDR1 and CDR2: SGHNT, YYREEE (reference sequence). The CDR3 is made up of 14 amino acids. V was clipped by 6 bases and J by 4 bases, with 16 bases between them. The chain's CDR3 is CASTSGAGAYGYTF. The CDR3 bases are TGTGCCAGCACCTCCGGTGCAGGGGCCTATGGCTACACCTTC.

The chain links TRBV19 to TRBJ2-3; D perhaps matches TRBD2 (6 bases). This CDR3 has 16 residues. V was clipped by 6 bases and J by 4 bases, with 20 bases between them. Germline CDR1 is LNHDA and CDR2 is SQIVND (reference sequence). The CDR3 DNA sequence: TGTGCCAGTAGCCCTTTCTACGGGGGTGGCGCAGATACGCAGTATTTT. It encodes CASSPFYGGGADTQYF.

This clone came up a few times. V is TRBV10-1 and J is TRBJ2-2, with a tentative D call TRBD1 (6 bases). This CDR3 contains 15 residues. The V end lost 0 bases, the J end lost 4 bases, and 9 bases lay between the germline ends. The V gene's germline CDR1 is WNHNN and CDR2 SYGVQD (reference sequence). CDR3 sequence (DNA): TGCGCCAGCAGTGAGTCGGGGGCCCCCACCGGGGAGCTGTTTTTT. Its translation: CASSESGAPTGELFF.

This clone appeared a few times. The J gene is TRBJ2-5, the V gene TRBV4-3, with D perhaps TRBD1 (5 bases). The germline gives CDR1 LGHNA, CDR2 YSLEER. V shed 4 bases and J shed 2 bases, with 11 bases lying between them. There are 14 residues in the CDR3. CDR3 residues: CASSPDSFQETQYF. Here the CDR3 DNA reads TGCGCCAGCAGCCCCGACAGTTTTCAAGAGACCCAGTACTTC.

DNA of the CDR3: TGTGCCAGTAGAACAGGGGTCACAGAGACCCAGTACTTC. Translated, it gives CASRTGVTETQYF. V gene TRBV12-3 or TRBV12-4 combines with J gene TRBJ2-5; 7 positions match TRBD1. V lost 9 bases, J lost 4 bases, and 8 bases stayed unmatched. The CDR3 sequence is 13 residues long.

The chain uses TRBV24-1 and TRBJ1-5, with D unclear. CDR3 length: 14 amino acids. Looked up from germline, CDR1 is KGHDR and CDR2 is SFDVKD. Trimming removed 3 bases from V and 2 bases from J, with 7 bases in between. CDR3 nucleotides: TGTGCCACCAGTGATCCTGGGCGCAATCAGCCCCAGCATTTT. Its translation is CATSDPGRNQPQHF.

This clone was seen repeatedly, ten times or more. The chain couples TRBV27 to TRBJ2-7, with 8 bases matching TRBD1. Germline CDR1 reads MNHEY; CDR2 reads SMNVEV (reference sequence). J lost 3 bases, V lost 6 bases, and 10 bases had no gene match. This CDR3 is 15 amino acids long. The CDR3, as DNA: TGTGCCAGCAGATCGACTCCGGGACAGGTCTACGAGCAGTACTTC. Protein sequence: CASRSTPGQVYEQYF.

The V call is TRBV28, the J call TRBJ2-2; D possibly corresponds to TRBD1 (6 bases). Germline loops: CDR1 MDHEN, CDR2 SYDVKM. Trimming cost V 8 bases and J 4 bases, with 20 bases left between them. The CDR3 spans 16 residues. CDR3 amino acids: CASCLGASPSTGELFF. CDR3 DNA sequence: TGTGCCAGCTGCTTGGGGGCCTCCCCTAGCACCGGGGAGCTGTTTTTT.

The genes are TRBV6-5 and TRBJ2-7, with TRBD2 identical over 10 bases. CDR1 and CDR2 (germline): MNHEY, SVGAGI. Trimming cost V 6 bases and J 4 bases; bases outside gene matches: 6. The CDR3 runs to 14 residues. The CDR3 region has the DNA TGTGCCAGCAGGAATGGACTAGCGGTGTACGAGCAGTACTTC. Amino acids: CASRNGLAVYEQYF.

This rearrangement joins TRBV30 to TRBJ2-5, with TRBD2 identical over 7 bases. Per the germline V gene, CDR1 is GTSNPN and CDR2 is SVGIG (reference sequence). J gave up 2 bases and V 1 base, and 7 bases lay outside the gene matches. The CDR3 runs 15 residues. In nucleotides, the CDR3 is TGTGCCTGGAGTGGGACTAGGGGACCTCAAGAGACCCAGTACTTC. This encodes CAWSGTRGPQETQYF.

The gene calls are TRBV28 and TRBJ2-2; 9 bases match TRBD1. The CDR3 runs 18 residues. V was clipped by 5 bases and J by 3 bases; unmatched bases: 13. CDR1 is MDHEN and CDR2 is SYDVKM in the germline V gene. DNA for the CDR3: TGTGCCAGCAGTCGCATTTTGGGGACAGGGACGTACACCGGGGAGCTGTTTTTT. This sequence encodes CASSRILGTGTYTGELFF.

The chain employs TRBV6-5 and TRBJ1-2; D ambiguous. This CDR3 region has 15 residues. Germline CDR1 is MNHEY and CDR2 is SVGAGI. The germline V and J ends were trimmed by 0 bases and 5 bases, with 13 bases remaining between them. The CDR3 region is CASSYSRTGRYGYTF. CDR3 coding DNA: TGTGCCAGCAGTTACTCCAGGACGGGGAGATATGGCTACACCTTC.

This clone was seen only once. The chain has TRBV7-2 and TRBJ2-7; 10 nucleotides agree with TRBD2. The V gene's germline CDR1 is SGHTA and CDR2 FQGNSA. This CDR3 comprises 16 residues. J lost 0 bases, V lost 1 base, and 3 bases had no gene match. CDR3 sequence (DNA): TGTGCCAGCAGCTTAGGGCTAGCGGGGGCCTCCTACGAGCAGTACTTC. It specifies CASSLGLAGASYEQYF. Together with reference TRBV7-2 and TRBJ2-7, the CDR3 gives the full variable domain: GAGVSQSPSNKVTEKGKDVELRCDPISGHTALYWYRQSLGQGLEFLIYFQGNSAPDKSGLPSDRFSAERTGGSVSTLTIQRTQQEDSAVYLCASSLGLAGASYEQYFGPGTRLTVT.

The V call is TRBV5-6, the J call TRBJ1-1; 7 bases match TRBD1. This CDR3 comprises 12 residues. CDR1 and CDR2 (germline): SGHDT, YYEEEE. The junction had 5 bases not matched to a gene; V was cut back by 2 bases and J by 10 bases. CDR3 region: CASSFRDRGAFF. CDR3 sequence (DNA): TGTGCCAGCAGCTTCCGGGACAGAGGAGCTTTCTTT.

The chain is built from TRBV4-1 and TRBJ2-2, with D maybe TRBD1 (6 bases). This CDR3 spans 17 amino acids. Trimming removed 5 bases from V and 5 bases from J, with 21 bases in between. Germline CDR1 is MGHRA and CDR2 is YSYEKL. This CDR3 is CASSEASGTQFTGELFF. CDR3 bases: TGCGCCAGCAGCGAAGCTTCCGGGACACAATTTACCGGGGAGCTGTTTTTT.

This clone showed up just once. V is TRBV7-9 and J is TRBJ1-2; D is undetermined. The ends were cut back, 5 bases at V and 5 bases at J, with 9 bases in the middle. The CDR3 extends over 12 amino acids. Germline lookup yields CDR1 SEHNR and CDR2 FQNEAQ (reference sequence). CDR3 sequence reads: CASSLQEYGYTF. The CDR3 bases are TGTGCCAGCAGCCTGCAAGAGTATGGCTACACCTTC. Supplemented by reference TRBV7-9 and TRBJ1-2, the full variable domain reads DTGVSQNPRHKITKRGQNVTFRCDPISEHNRLYWYRQTLGQGPEFLTYFQNEAQLEKSRLLSDRFSAERPKGSFSTLEIQRTEQGDSAMYLCASSLQEYGYTFGSGTRLTVV.

The V and J genes are TRBV2 and TRBJ2-5; the match to TRBD2 covers 7 bases. V gave up 3 bases and J gave up 1 base; unmatched junction bases: 2. Germline assignment: CDR1 SNHLY and CDR2 FYNNEI. This CDR3 is 14 amino acids long. CDR3 loop: CASSEGGGQETQYF. The DNA for the CDR3 is TGTGCCAGCAGTGAGGGGGGGGGCCAAGAGACCCAGTACTTC.

The chain joins TRBV18 to TRBJ2-5; D unresolved. This CDR3 is 12 amino acids long. V shed 3 bases and J shed 1 base, with 3 bases lying between them. Germline CDR1 is KGHSH and CDR2 is LQKENI. The CDR3 nucleotides are TGTGCCAGCTCACCCCTCCAAGAGACCCAGTACTTC. Protein: CASSPLQETQYF.

The CDR3 spells CASRHASGANTGELFF. The CDR3 bases are TGTGCCAGCAGGCATGCTAGCGGGGCTAACACCGGGGAGCTGTTTTTT. This rearrangement joins TRBV5-4 to TRBJ2-2; 9 nucleotides agree with TRBD2. The CDR3 length is 16 residues. CDR1 and CDR2 from the germline V gene are SGHNT and YYREEE (reference sequence). V lost 5 bases, J lost 2 bases, and 7 bases stayed unmatched.